Below, one T cell receptor beta chain is given with its context. No antigen is known for it. Sequenced by immunoSEQ multiplex PCR; TCRdb stores in-frame clones only, minus some. The table has tens of thousands of clones, 85% to 95% seen once; the top ten hold about 0.5%. The sample comes from a study of graft-versus-host responses after intestinal transplantation. Trimming removed 0 bases at V and 4 bases at J, with 9 bases between. The germline V gene has CDR1 LGHNA and CDR2 YSLEER. This CDR3 comprises 14 residues. This clonotype was obtained from a human donor who received an intestinal transplant. The V gene is TRBV4-3, the J gene TRBJ1-2; D not certain. The specimen was unstimulated CD8+ T cells sorted from spleen or lymph node cells, collected before intestinal transplant. The CDR3 protein is CASSQEFRSYGYTF. DNA of the CDR3: TGCGCCAGCAGCCAAGAGTTCAGGTCCTATGGCTACACCTTC.